The 12 T cell receptor beta chains in this list originate from one sample, sequenced in a study of shared clonotypes between healthy human individuals. Data came from immunoSEQ multiplex PCR; TCRdb stores just in-frame clones and leaves some out. The sample has over a million clones; approximately 80% are singletons. Sequencing used memory CD4+ T cells from PBMCs. Subset here: CD45RA-negative fraction. The receptors come from a man younger than 30 in good health. Some clones in this sample may be carry-over from other donors' samples.

The chain carries TRBV11-2 and TRBJ1-1; possible D gene TRBD1, 6 bases. V was shortened by 4 bases and J by 5 bases, with 14 bases between the two germline ends. Germline CDR1 SGHAT, CDR2 FQNNGV. The CDR3 is 14 residues long. CDR3 DNA sequence: TGTGCCAGCAGCTCCCATCCTACAGGGACTGAAGCTTTCTTT. Protein: CASSSHPTGTEAFF.

This rearrangement joins TRBV5-8 to TRBJ1-1; TRBD1 aligns across 9 bases. The junction had 6 bases not matched to a gene; V was cut back by 0 bases and J by 3 bases. The CDR3 has 16 residues. Looked up from germline, CDR1 is SGHTS and CDR2 is YDEGEE. The CDR3, as DNA: TGTGCCAGCAGCTTGGACAGGGGGCGCTTGTACACTGAAGCTTTCTTT. This sequence encodes CASSLDRGRLYTEAFF.

A single count supports this clone. This chain joins TRBV5-1 and TRBJ1-6, with 11 bases matching TRBD1. The V gene end was trimmed by 4 bases and the J gene end by 6 bases; junction bases not matched to a gene: 3. The CDR3 has 15 residues. CDR1 is SGHRS and CDR2 is YFSETQ in the germline V gene. The CDR3 region is CASSGGTGGNSPLHF. The CDR3 DNA reads TGCGCCAGCAGCGGCGGGACAGGGGGTAATTCACCCCTCCACTTT.

This rearrangement joins TRBV5-4 to TRBJ2-3, with 14 bases that match TRBD2. V shed 4 bases and J 1 base; nucleotides not matched to a gene: 2. Germline V lookup: CDR1 SGHNT, CDR2 YYREEE (reference sequence). The CDR3 has 16 amino acids. CDR3 sequence: CASSQTSGRGTDTQYF. The CDR3 DNA sequence: TGTGCCAGCAGCCAGACTAGCGGGAGGGGCACAGATACGCAGTATTTT.

This CDR3 reads CASSFSYEQYF. The CDR3 DNA follows: TGCGCCAGCAGCTTCTCCTACGAGCAGTACTTC. The genes are TRBV5-1 and TRBJ2-7; the D is unclear. Germline V lookup: CDR1 SGHRS, CDR2 YFSETQ. Trimming pared 2 bases from V and 0 bases from J, leaving 0 bases between. This CDR3 is 11 amino acids long.

The chain links TRBV5-6 to TRBJ1-1; D call uncertain. Germline V gene data show CDR1 as SGHDT and CDR2 as YYEEEE. This CDR3 spans 14 amino acids. Trimming shortened V by 0 bases and J by 1 base, and 7 bases separated the two germline ends. CDR3 sequence reads: CASSLGWANTEAFF. The CDR3 DNA follows: TGTGCCAGCAGCTTGGGTTGGGCGAACACTGAAGCTTTCTTT.

CDR3 DNA sequence: TGTGCCGGATCAGCCCAGGTTCGGGGGGGTTTGAACATTCAGTACTTC. Its translation: CAGSAQVRGGLNIQYF. This chain links TRBV2 with TRBJ2-4; TRBD2 matches 8 bases. This CDR3 comprises 16 residues. Germline CDR1 is SNHLY and CDR2 is FYNNEI. The ends lost 11 bases at V and 7 bases at J; junction bases unmatched: 19.

The table lists this clone with a count of one. The chain has TRBV27 and TRBJ2-7; no firm D call. The CDR3 spans 14 residues. The germline CDR1 and CDR2 sequences are MNHEY and SMNVEV (reference sequence). Trimming removed 0 bases from V and 2 bases from J, with 8 bases in between. This CDR3 is CASSLSSSTYEQYF. The CDR3 nucleotides are TGTGCCAGCAGTTTATCGTCCAGCACCTACGAGCAGTACTTC.

The sample holds one count of this clone. This chain uses TRBV28 with TRBJ1-4; the D gene is possibly TRBD1 (5 bases). The length of the CDR3 is 15 residues. Germline assignment: CDR1 MDHEN and CDR2 SYDVKM. Deletions cut 5 bases from V and 4 bases from J, with 14 bases between. The CDR3 here is CASSPSGPLNEKLFF. The CDR3 DNA reads TGTGCCAGCAGTCCCTCAGGGCCGCTTAATGAAAAACTGTTTTTT. Supplemented by reference TRBV28 and TRBJ1-4, the full variable domain reads DVKVTQSSRYLVKRTGEKVFLECVQDMDHENMFWYRQDPGLGLRLIYFSYDVKMKEKGDIPEGYSVSREKKERFSLILESASTNQTSMYLCASSPSGPLNEKLFFGSGTQLSVL.

The gene calls are TRBV10-3 and TRBJ2-1; TRBD1 matches at 7 bases. V lost 2 bases and J lost 9; bases outside the gene matches: 7. The CDR3 runs 14 residues. Germline V gives CDR1 ENHRY, CDR2 SYGVKD. The CDR3 bases are TGTGCCATCAGTGAGCAGACAGGGCCAGGTGAGCAGTTCTTC. Its translation: CAISEQTGPGEQFF.

The chain recombines TRBV7-6 with TRBJ2-2; D tentatively reads TRBD1 or TRBD2 (5 bases each). The CDR3 covers 14 residues. V was clipped by 5 bases and J by 7 bases, with 14 bases between them. Germline V gives CDR1 SGHVS, CDR2 FNYEAQ. The DNA of the CDR3 is TGTGCCAGCAGCCCTCAGAGGGGAGACGGGGAGCTGTTTTTT. This sequence encodes CASSPQRGDGELFF.

V usage is TRBV5-4 and J usage is TRBJ1-1, with TRBD1 as a possible D gene (5 bases). The ends were cut back, 0 bases at V and 3 bases at J, with 6 bases in the middle. The CDR3 is 13 residues long. In germline, CDR1 is SGHNT, CDR2 YYREEE (reference sequence). The CDR3 DNA reads as TGTGCCAGCAGCTTGGCGGGGGACACTGAAGCTTTCTTT. It codes for CASSLAGDTEAFF.